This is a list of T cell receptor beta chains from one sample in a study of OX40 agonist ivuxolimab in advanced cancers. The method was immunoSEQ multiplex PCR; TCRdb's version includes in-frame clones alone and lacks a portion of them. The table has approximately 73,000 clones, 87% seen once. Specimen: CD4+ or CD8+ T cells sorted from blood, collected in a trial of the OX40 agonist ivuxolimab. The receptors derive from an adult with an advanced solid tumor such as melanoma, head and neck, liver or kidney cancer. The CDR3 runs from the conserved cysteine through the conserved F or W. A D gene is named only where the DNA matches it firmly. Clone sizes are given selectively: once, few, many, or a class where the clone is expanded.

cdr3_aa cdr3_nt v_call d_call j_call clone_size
CASTPLLTSNTGELFF TGTGCCAGTACCCCCCTCCTGACTAGTAACACCGGGGAGCTGTTTTTT TRBV19 NA TRBJ2-2 NA
CASSLNANFEAFF TGCGCCAGCAGCTTGAACGCAAACTTTGAAGCTTTCTTT TRBV5-1 NA TRBJ1-1 NA
CASTFGRGGTEAFF TGTGCCAGCACCTTCGGGAGGGGAGGCACTGAAGCTTTCTTT TRBV6-6 NA TRBJ1-1 NA
CASVVDGVGEQFF TGTGCTAGTGTTGTCGACGGGGTGGGAGAGCAGTTCTTC TRBV12-5 NA TRBJ2-1 NA
CASSLTGNTGELFF TGTGCCAGCAGCCTTACAGGGAACACCGGGGAGCTGTTTTTT TRBV14 NA TRBJ2-2 NA
CASSNPGQTYEQYF TGTGCCAGCAGTAATCCGGGACAGACCTACGAGCAGTACTTC TRBV28 TRBD1 TRBJ2-7 once
CASSPEGDEQFF TGTGCCAGCAGTCCTGAGGGAGATGAGCAGTTCTTC TRBV6-1 NA TRBJ2-1 NA
CASSLEAGEFNTEAFF TGCGCCAGCAGCTTGGAGGCGGGGGAATTCAACACTGAAGCTTTCTTT TRBV5-1 NA TRBJ1-1 NA
CASSLKRGASETQYF TGTGCCAGCAGCTTAAAAAGGGGCGCTTCAGAGACCCAGTACTTC TRBV11-1 NA TRBJ2-5 NA
CASSQRVNTEAFF TGTGCCAGCAGTCAACGGGTGAACACTGAAGCTTTCTTT TRBV6-5 NA TRBJ1-1 NA
CASSLAPEKNYEQYF TGTGCCAGCAGCTTAGCGCCGGAGAAAAACTACGAGCAGTACTTC TRBV7-6 NA TRBJ2-7 NA
CASSHGASPSYEQYF TGTGCCAGCAGTCATGGTGCCTCCCCCTCCTACGAGCAGTACTTC TRBV9 NA TRBJ2-7 once
CASSFWTSNEKLFF TGTGCCAGCAGTTTTTGGACTTCTAATGAAAAACTGTTTTTT TRBV28 NA TRBJ1-4 NA
CASLPPSKGSGTYEQYF TGTGCCAGCTTACCACCGAGTAAAGGTAGCGGGACCTACGAGCAGTACTTC TRBV18 TRBD2 TRBJ2-7 NA
CASSVKGEQYF TGTGCCAGCAGTGTGAAAGGTGAACAGTACTTC TRBV2 NA TRBJ2-4 NA